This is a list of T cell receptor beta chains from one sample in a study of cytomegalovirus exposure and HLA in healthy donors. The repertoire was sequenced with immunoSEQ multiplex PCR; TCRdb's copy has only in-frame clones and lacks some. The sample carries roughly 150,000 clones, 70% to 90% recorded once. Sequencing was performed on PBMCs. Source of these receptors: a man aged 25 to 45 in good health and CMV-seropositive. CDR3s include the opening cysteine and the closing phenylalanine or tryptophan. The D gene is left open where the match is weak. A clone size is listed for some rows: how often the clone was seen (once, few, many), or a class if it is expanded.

CASRSTGGGTQYF,TGTGCCAGCAGGTCGACGGGAGGGGGGACCCAGTACTTC,.,TRBV2,TRBD2,TRBJ2-5
CASSMRQGAIEQYF,TGTGCCAGTAGTATGCGCCAGGGGGCGATCGAGCAGTACTTC,.,TRBV19,TRBD1,TRBJ2-7
CASSIDPPGLAGVGDSYNEQFF,TGTGCCAGTAGTATAGATCCTCCGGGACTAGCGGGAGTCGGGGACTCCTACAATGAGCAGTTCTTC,.,TRBV19,TRBD2,TRBJ2-1
CASSPAEGTGEQYF,TGTGCCAGCAGCCCGGCGGAGGGGACGGGTGAGCAGTACTTC,.,TRBV4-2,.,TRBJ2-7
CASRQGNYGYTF,TGTGCCAGCAGACAGGGGAACTATGGCTACACCTTC,.,TRBV6-5,TRBD1,TRBJ1-2
CASSLGRTQINYGYTF,TGTGCCAGCAGCTTGGGTCGGACACAAATTAACTATGGCTACACCTTC,.,TRBV5-5,.,TRBJ1-2
CASSPGWAVYYGYTF,TGCGCCAGCAGCCCGGGGTGGGCAGTCTACTATGGCTACACCTTC,.,TRBV5-1,.,TRBJ1-2
CASSLLHLRSSYNEQFF,TGTGCCAGCAGCCTCTTACACTTGCGGAGCTCCTACAATGAGCAGTTCTTC,.,TRBV7-2,.,TRBJ2-1
CASSPRPGLSTDTQYF,TGTGCCAGCTCACCGCGGCCTGGACTTAGCACAGATACGCAGTATTTT,.,TRBV18,.,TRBJ2-3
CASSLQGAGTEAFF,TGTGCCAGCAGTCTACAGGGGGCTGGCACTGAAGCTTTCTTT,.,TRBV7-9,TRBD1,TRBJ1-1
CASSLVDRDEKLFF,TGTGCCAGCAGCTTGGTAGACAGAGATGAAAAACTGTTTTTT,few,TRBV5-6,.,TRBJ1-4
CASSVPGQAFPDTQYF,TGTGCCAGCAGCGTACCGGGACAGGCCTTCCCCGATACGCAGTATTTT,.,TRBV9,TRBD1,TRBJ2-3
CASSIGTSGLYNEQFF,TGTGCCAGCAGTATCGGGACTAGCGGATTATACAATGAGCAGTTCTTC,.,TRBV28,TRBD2,TRBJ2-1
CASSQERTVYEQYF,TGTGCCAGCAGCCAAGAGAGAACCGTCTACGAGCAGTACTTC,.,TRBV4-2,.,TRBJ2-7
CASSYSSTANTEAFF,TGTGCCAGCAGTTATTCTTCGACAGCGAACACTGAAGCTTTCTTT,.,TRBV6-6,.,TRBJ1-1
CAWSLPGRGARGETQYF,TGTGCCTGGAGTTTACCCGGCCGGGGGGCGCGGGGCGAGACCCAGTACTTC,.,TRBV30,.,TRBJ2-5
CASSLGPGGQSSYNEQFF,TGTGCCAGCAGCTTAGGGCCAGGGGGCCAGAGCTCCTACAATGAGCAGTTCTTC,few,TRBV7-6,TRBD1,TRBJ2-1
CASSPGTSDTDTQYF,TGTGCCAGCAGCCCCGGGACTAGCGACACAGATACGCAGTATTTT,few,TRBV4-2,TRBD2,TRBJ2-3
CASSGSGSVRGDTQYF,TGTGCCAGCAGCGGTAGCGGGAGCGTCAGGGGAGATACGCAGTATTTT,.,TRBV9,TRBD2,TRBJ2-3
CATSRDLVTGRNTEAFF,TGTGCCACCAGCAGAGATCTTGTCACGGGGAGGAACACTGAAGCTTTCTTT,.,TRBV15,.,TRBJ1-1
CASSEPPTGGLGCTF,TGTGCCAGCAGTGAACCCCCGACAGGGGGCCTTGGCTGCACCTTC,.,TRBV6-1,TRBD1,TRBJ1-2
CASSVRQGFYGYTF,TGTGCCAGCAGCGTTAGGCAGGGTTTCTACGGCTACACCTTC,.,TRBV7-9,.,TRBJ1-2
CASSIGRDYEQYF,TGTGCCAGTAGTATCGGCAGGGACTACGAGCAGTACTTC,few,TRBV19,.,TRBJ2-7
CSVTGLQETQYF,TGCAGCGTCACAGGGTTACAAGAGACCCAGTACTTC,.,TRBV29-1,.,TRBJ2-5
CASSQAGVDYEQYF,TGTGCCAGCAGCCAAGCGGGAGTAGACTACGAGCAGTACTTC,many,TRBV7-9,TRBD2,TRBJ2-7
CAWAPSGRAKVADTQYF,TGTGCCTGGGCCCCTAGCGGGAGGGCCAAAGTGGCAGATACGCAGTATTTT,.,TRBV30,TRBD2,TRBJ2-3
CASTTTGYDYGYTF,TGTGCCAGTACCACTACAGGGTACGACTATGGCTACACCTTC,.,TRBV19,.,TRBJ1-2
CASSIGGSTGELFF,TGTGCCAGTAGTATCGGCGGGAGCACCGGGGAGCTGTTTTTT,.,TRBV19,TRBD2,TRBJ2-2
CASSSTLYGYTF,TGCGCCAGCAGCTCGACACTTTATGGCTACACCTTC,.,TRBV5-1,.,TRBJ1-2
CASSSMTSGASSTDTQYF,TGTGCCAGCAGCTCGATGACTAGCGGGGCTTCCAGCACAGATACGCAGTATTTT,.,TRBV5-4,TRBD2,TRBJ2-3
CSVRRQGKNTEAFF,TGCAGCGTTCGCCGTCAGGGAAAGAACACTGAAGCTTTCTTT,.,TRBV29-1,.,TRBJ1-1
CASSRQGGTEAFF,TGTGCCAGCAGCCGACAGGGTGGCACTGAAGCTTTCTTT,.,TRBV7-3,TRBD1,TRBJ1-1
CASSLTTGGYADTQYF,TGTGCCAGCAGCTTAACCACAGGGGGCTACGCAGATACGCAGTATTTT,.,TRBV7-9,TRBD1,TRBJ2-3
CASSFSRLAGEGEQFF,TGTGCCAGCAGTTTCTCTCGACTAGCGGGAGAGGGTGAGCAGTTCTTC,.,TRBV27,TRBD2,TRBJ2-1
CASSEGQAHNEKLFF,TGTGCCAGCAGCGAAGGACAGGCCCATAATGAAAAACTGTTTTTT,.,TRBV9,TRBD1,TRBJ1-4
CASSFQHSGSYEQYF,TGTGCCAGCAGCTTTCAACACTCAGGCTCCTACGAGCAGTACTTC,.,TRBV5-5,.,TRBJ2-7
CASSYTTGLAHNEQFF,TGTGCCAGCAGTTACACGACGGGACTAGCGCACAATGAGCAGTTCTTC,.,TRBV6-5,TRBD2,TRBJ2-1
CASSLDRNEKLFF,TGTGCCAGCAGCCTGGACCGGAATGAAAAACTGTTTTTT,.,TRBV5-4,.,TRBJ1-4
CASSHEWQETQYF,TGTGCCAGCAGCCATGAGTGGCAAGAGACCCAGTACTTC,.,TRBV7-9,.,TRBJ2-5
CASSLGLSRIGLAGGTDTQYF,TGCGCCAGCAGCTTGGGGCTAAGTCGGATCGGACTAGCGGGAGGCACAGATACGCAGTATTTT,.,TRBV5-1,TRBD2,TRBJ2-3
CASSLAGLTEAFF,TGCGCCAGCAGCTTGGCAGGGTTAACTGAAGCTTTCTTT,.,TRBV5-1,.,TRBJ1-1
CASSWGRGVETQYF,TGCGCCAGCAGCTGGGGCCGGGGGGTCGAGACCCAGTACTTC,.,TRBV5-1,TRBD2,TRBJ2-5
CASSLQVADTQYF,TGTGCCAGCAGCCTCCAGGTCGCAGATACGCAGTATTTT,.,TRBV7-2,.,TRBJ2-3
CASSHDRDQPQHF,TGCGCCAGCAGCCATGACAGGGATCAGCCCCAGCATTTT,.,TRBV4-3,TRBD1,TRBJ1-5
CASSLTGNQETQYF,TGTGCCAGCAGCTTAACCGGGAACCAAGAGACCCAGTACTTC,.,TRBV7-3,.,TRBJ2-5
CASSIGALMNTEAFF,TGTGCCAGTAGTATAGGGGCCCTGATGAACACTGAAGCTTTCTTT,.,TRBV19,.,TRBJ1-1
CAISESTAANTGELFF,TGTGCCATCAGTGAGTCGACTGCCGCGAACACCGGGGAGCTGTTTTTT,.,TRBV10-3,.,TRBJ2-2
CASSPPVTIGGTDTQYF,TGTGCCAGCTCACCACCGGTAACTATCGGTGGCACAGATACGCAGTATTTT,.,TRBV18,.,TRBJ2-3
CASSVGSSPNTGELFF,TGCGCCAGCAGCGTCGGTTCCTCCCCCAACACCGGGGAGCTGTTTTTT,.,TRBV5-1,.,TRBJ2-2
CASSAGLAGMADTQYF,TGTGCCAGTAGTGCCGGACTAGCGGGGATGGCAGATACGCAGTATTTT,.,TRBV19,TRBD2,TRBJ2-3
CASSRGNNYGYTF,TGTGCCAGCAGTAGAGGAAACAACTATGGCTACACCTTC,.,TRBV6-5,.,TRBJ1-2
CASSQERTGSSEAFF,TGCGCCAGCAGCCAAGAAAGGACAGGGTCTAGTGAAGCTTTCTTT,.,TRBV4-3,TRBD1,TRBJ1-1
CASSSPGWGTEAFF,TGCGCCAGCAGCTCACCGGGATGGGGAACTGAAGCTTTCTTT,few,TRBV5-1,.,TRBJ1-1
CSVEGGRTEAFF,TGCAGCGTTGAAGGGGGCCGTACTGAAGCTTTCTTT,.,TRBV29-1,.,TRBJ1-1
CASSSLAGPYEQYF,TGTGCCAGCAGCTCGCTAGCGGGCCCCTACGAGCAGTACTTC,.,TRBV11-1,TRBD2,TRBJ2-7